This T cell receptor beta chain comes out of a study of T cells in Graves' hyperthyroidism and ophthalmopathy. Regarding the study as a whole: Blood also showed most of the thyroid clonotypes that were expanded above 0.001.

RNA transcripts were the template for amplifying TCR beta CDR3 regions. HTBI primers were employed in a first-round RT-PCR of the TCR CDR3. MiXCR, applied by TCRdb to the multiplex PCR reads, yields one record per CDR3 protein. The data contain 300,000 to 350,000 distinct CDR3 sequences, more than 11% of them singletons. This clonotype was counted at least ten times. Its antigen remains unknown. The ends were cut back, 0 bases at V and 3 bases at J, with 3 bases in the middle. Germline CDR1 SQVTM, CDR2 ANQGSEA. The CDR3 runs to 11 residues. This TCR came from a woman in her 30s with Graves' hyperthyroidism. The source material was blood. V and J are TRBV29-1 and TRBJ2-7; D ambiguous. The CDR3 DNA reads as TGCAGCGTTGAAGACAGCTACGAGCAGTACTTC. The encoded protein is CSVEDSYEQYF.